This TCR beta chain emerged from a study of T-cell reconstitution after alpha-beta-depleted transplantation in children. Study conclusions and caveats: Approximately two months post-transplant, alpha-beta T cells reportedly originated from several hundred expanded graft clones. Among T cells one year after transplant, newly produced cells accounted for most counts and diversity. Surviving recipient cells, namely T cells and thymic progenitors, were the source of high day-60 TCRbeta diversity in some patients.

In regard to this clonotype: The target antigen is unknown.

A TCRbeta library incorporating unique molecular identifiers was prepared. In TCRdb, the PCR reads were re-called with MiXCR into one record per CDR3 protein. Of about 600,000 distinct CDR3 sequences listed, over 10% are singletons. The TCR comes from a male patient younger than 18 who had a stem cell transplant for acute myeloid leukemia, so the T cells may come from the graft donor. The sample consisted of PBMCs, mostly from graft donor cells, taken 360 days after TCRalphabeta/CD19-depleted stem cell transplant.

CDR3 sequence reads: CAWGAVNEQYF. The CDR3 nucleotides read TGTGCCTGGGGCGCGGTGAACGAGCAGTACTTC. This sequence joins TRBV30 and TRBJ2-7; no definite D call. With 5 bases removed from V and 5 bases from J, the gap between germline ends came to 10 bases. Germline-derived CDR1 and CDR2 are GTSNPN and SVGIG (reference sequence). The CDR3 has 11 amino acids.